Listed here is a single T cell receptor (beta chain). The specificity of this receptor is unknown. No much larger clone is present one base from it, and per-base qualities are unavailable. Each donor gave one peripheral blood draw, approximately 120 mL on average, collected into heparinised tubes. Using a panel that included CD45RO, CCR7, CD25, CD127, CD95 and CD27, naive, central memory, regulatory and stem cell-like memory CD4+ T cells were sorted on a BD FACSAria II. A purity above 95% was achieved for all sorted populations. PBMCs were separated immediately by Lymphoprep density gradient centrifugation and were stained directly, without being cultured. So that batch effects would be minimized, each experiment stained and sorted samples in pairs, pairing one healthy donor with one patient. Taken from cysteine to phenylalanine, the CDR3 has 12 residues. Just CDR3 DNA is preserved here, 36 bases in frame from base 1. Per the germline V gene, LGHNA is the CDR1 and YSLEER is the CDR2. Trimmed from V: 3 bases; trimmed from J: 8 bases; junction bases lacking a gene match: 1.

This record comes from a study of beta chain features in type 1 diabetes (dated by TCRdb to the late 2010s). For context, the study as a whole: Mean age, gender distribution, total cell number and subset yield did not differ between patients and healthy donors. Naive and central memory subsets were obtained from all 30 or so donors, but regulatory and stem cell-like memory subsets were isolated from only 8 patients and roughly eight healthy donors. The study compared TCRB repertoires of sorted circulating CD4+ T cell subsets between recently diagnosed type 1 diabetes patients and matched healthy donors. Across all samples, around 100 million sorted cells were examined, and cell number per subset correlated strongly with RNA yield.

The entire amount of isolated RNA was reverse transcribed using the High Capacity cDNA Reverse Transcription Kit, so the sequenced TCRB transcripts were expressed ones. Deep immunoSEQ sequencing was applied to naive, central memory and regulatory T cell samples, giving an average of around 3.4 million total reads per sample. After sorted cells were lysed in RLT buffer, RNA was extracted with DNase-treated RNeasy Micro or Mini kits, with the choice depending on cell number. To prevent cross-contamination, each cell subset was processed individually, whereas patient and healthy donor samples were processed jointly. TCRB sequences were amplified from cDNA with the immunoSEQ multiplex PCR, producing 87-bp fragments spanning the CDR3 region. Sequencing of the amplicons was done on the Illumina HiSeq platform. Concerning the study's data processing: PCR bias was computationally corrected using synthetic template baselines, reads within Hamming distance 2 were collapsed, and singletons that could not be merged were discarded. Reads were aligned against IMGT to assign V, D and J genes, CDR3 length and insertions or deletions at six rearrangement sites. Clonotype counts were normalized to sorted cell number within each subset before computing true diversity and Gini coefficients with the tcR R package. Repertoire sharing was quantified using the overlap coefficient calculated on TCRB nucleotide sequences. Out-of-frame TCRB sequences from naive cells were analyzed to stand in for the pre-selection repertoire. TCRdb limited this immuneACCESS table to in-frame rearrangements with V and J called. A share of clones is missing; checked studies link under half to unresolved V genes, and the rest is unexplained. V, J and clone size are taken as reported in that table, and D and trimming were inferred from the DNA itself. Present in this sample are 400,000 or so clones, around an eighth of which were seen just once. The top ten hold around 0.0099% of the sample.

Overall study outcomes, separate from this receptor: Naive, central memory and regulatory TCRB repertoires appeared to be more similar among patients than among healthy donors. Patients with type 1 diabetes made fewer insertions and deleted more nucleotides at VDJ recombination sites, implying thymic rearrangement abnormalities. Because cDNA rather than genomic DNA was sequenced, highly expressing activated cells could have been over-represented, although no difference in activation and CD3 levels was found between groups. PCR may preferentially amplify shorter templates, but because patient and control samples were amplified and corrected together, any resulting skew would affect both groups equally. Only small numbers of individuals were included in the HLA sub-analyses, which left unresolved whether HLA type had any influence on TCRB rearrangement. A moderate but significant shortening of TCRB CDR3 length was observed in type 1 diabetes patients in all four CD4+ subsets.

The sequence came from a woman between 18 and 29 years old with type 1 diabetes. The sequence is built from TRBV4-3 and TRBJ1-2; a stretch of 9 junction bases matches TRBD1. Input material: naive CD4+ T cells from blood. Interpreted using the paper, the cell subset or site label stands for: true naive CD4+ T cells. The nucleotides are TGCGCCAGCAGCCAGGACAGGGGAGGCTACACCTTC. The resulting protein is CASSQDRGGYTF.